This T cell receptor (beta chain) is from a study of cytomegalovirus exposure and HLA in healthy donors. In the study overall: From HLA-typed donors, an early data release held some 80 million unique TCRs.

CDR1 GTSNPN and CDR2 SVGIG come from the germline V gene (reference sequence). The CDR3 is 19 amino acids. Unmatched junction bases numbered 14, after V lost 0 bases and J lost 7 bases. PCR employed 60 Vbeta and 13 Jbeta primers. Sequencing used immunoSEQ multiplex PCR; TCRdb keeps in-frame clones, though not all of them. The profile shows 150,000 to 170,000 clones, 75% to 85% of them singletons. The rearrangement links TRBV30 to TRBJ2-2; 13 positions match TRBD2. Sequencing was performed on PBMCs. This TCR was sampled from a man aged 30 to 39 in good health and CMV-seropositive. CDR3 bases: TGTGCCTGGAGTGTACGGTGGAGGACTAGCGGGAGTAAGGACGGGGAGCTGTTTTTT. Amino acid sequence: CAWSVRWRTSGSKDGELFF. Full variable domain (remainder filled in from reference TRBV30 and TRBJ2-2): SQTIHQWPATLVQPVGSPLSLECTVEGTSNPNLYWYRQAAGRGLQLLFYSVGIGQISSEVPQNLSASRPQDRQFILSSKKLLLSDSGFYLCAWSVRWRTSGSKDGELFFGEGSRLTVL.